A selection of T cell receptor beta chains follows, all from one sample in a study of vaccination effects on CD4 cells after COVID-19. TCRdb keeps only in-frame clones here, not all; method: immunoSEQ multiplex PCR. The repertoire has about 73,000 clones, under 85% of them found once; the top ten carry around 3.2%. No antigen is known for these receptors. The input for sequencing was CD4+ T cells from PBMCs cultured with HCoV-NL63 spike peptides, taken before COVID-19 vaccination. The receptors come from a human donor who received a COVID-19 vaccine. Both conserved end residues are part of each CDR3. The D gene is left open where the match is weak. Clone size is not always given. Where it is, it says once, few, many or a class for expanded clones.

NA	TRBV6-5	TRBJ1-2	NA	TGTGCCAGCAGTTACTCCGGGCCGGAGTATGGCTACACCTTC	CASSYSGPEYGYTF
TRBD1	TRBV19	TRBJ1-3	NA	TGTGCCAGTAGTTTCGACAGGGTCTCTGGAAACACCATATATTTT	CASSFDRVSGNTIYF
TRBD1	TRBV6-2/TRBV6-3	TRBJ1-4	NA	TGTGCCAGCAGTCCCGACAGGGGTTCGACTAATGAAAAACTGTTTTTT	CASSPDRGSTNEKLFF
NA	TRBV24-1	TRBJ2-3	NA	TGTGCCACCAGTGACCCTCGGGACTCTTTCACAGATACGCAGTATTTT	CATSDPRDSFTDTQYF
NA	TRBV6-2/TRBV6-3	TRBJ1-5	NA	TGTGCCAGCAGTTACTCGTGGGGGGGTTCGGGGCAGCCCCAGCATTTT	CASSYSWGGSGQPQHF
NA	TRBV11-2	TRBJ1-3	NA	TGTGCCAGCAGCCTAACAGCAGGGGCAACTGGAAACACCATATATTTT	CASSLTAGATGNTIYF
NA	TRBV6-5	TRBJ1-6	few	TGTGCCAGCCGGACAGTGGCGAATTCACCCCTCCACTTT	CASRTVANSPLHF
NA	TRBV5-6	TRBJ1-6	once	TGTGCCAGCAGCCTGAAAACGGGGCCTTATAATTCACCCCTCCACTTT	CASSLKTGPYNSPLHF
NA	TRBV28	TRBJ1-1	once	TGTGCCAGCAAAGGGGGGAACACTGAAGCTTTCTTT	CASKGGNTEAFF
TRBD1	TRBV7-2	TRBJ2-2	NA	TGTGCCAGCAGCTCCGGACAGGCCCGGAACACCGGGGAGCTGTTTTTT	CASSSGQARNTGELFF
TRBD1	TRBV7-2	TRBJ2-6	NA	TGTGCCAGCAGCTTAGTTGGGACAGCTGGGGCCAACGTCCTGACTTTC	CASSLVGTAGANVLTF
TRBD1	TRBV5-6	TRBJ1-1	NA	TGTGCCAGCAGGAGGGACAGCAAAAACACTGAAGCTTTCTTT	CASRRDSKNTEAFF